The 9 T cell receptor beta chains in this list originate from one sample, sequenced in a study of blood T cell repertoires in COVID-19. Method: immunoSEQ multiplex PCR; TCRdb's copy keeps in-frame clones and lacks some. Among over 300,000 clones, roughly nine tenths were seen once, and the ten largest hold roughly 6.7%. The sequenced sample was peripheral blood. Source of these receptors: a man aged 18 to 30 who had recovered from COVID-19.

The chain combines TRBV14 with TRBJ1-2; perhaps TRBD1 as D (6 bases). The CDR3 has 14 amino acids. Germline V gene lookup returns CDR1 SGHDN and CDR2 FVKESK. Trimming took off 0 bases at V and 7 bases at J, with 12 bases between the two ends. The CDR3 sequence is CASSQEGRGPGYTF. The CDR3 bases are TGTGCCAGCAGCCAAGAGGGCAGGGGTCCTGGCTACACCTTC.

The genes are TRBV7-9 and TRBJ1-2; 9 bases fit TRBD1. This CDR3 region has 17 residues. V trimming: 2 bases; J trimming: 3 bases; junction bases outside the gene matches: 10. Germline CDR1 reads SEHNR; CDR2 reads FQNEAQ (reference sequence). The CDR3 nucleotides are TGTGCCAGCAGCTTATCCCTTCCCAGGACAGGGGACTATGGCTACACCTTC. It is translated as CASSLSLPRTGDYGYTF.

This CDR3 reads CASSLRGMNTEAFF. CDR3 DNA sequence: TGTGCCAGCAGCTTAAGAGGGATGAACACTGAAGCTTTCTTT. The chain carries TRBV7-2 and TRBJ1-1; D unclear. The CDR3 is 14 amino acids. Germline lookup yields CDR1 SGHTA and CDR2 FQGNSA. V lost 2 bases and J 0 bases, leaving 7 bases between the germline ends. Drawing the rest from reference TRBV7-2 and TRBJ1-1, the complete variable domain is GAGVSQSPSNKVTEKGKDVELRCDPISGHTALYWYRQSLGQGLEFLIYFQGNSAPDKSGLPSDRFSAERTGGSVSTLTIQRTQQEDSAVYLCASSLRGMNTEAFFGQGTRLTVV.

The V and J genes are TRBV6-6 and TRBJ1-2; weak D call: TRBD1 (6 bases). Trimming shortened V by 4 bases and J by 1 base, and 7 bases separated the two germline ends. CDR3 length equals 13 residues. Germline V gives CDR1 MNHNY, CDR2 SVGAGI (reference sequence). The CDR3 DNA is TGTGCCAGCAGTTTGGACAGTAACTATGGCTACACCTTC. This encodes CASSLDSNYGYTF.

The V call is TRBV19, the J call TRBJ1-2, with D maybe TRBD1 (5 bases). Germline V lookup: CDR1 LNHDA, CDR2 SQIVND (reference sequence). Deletions cut 3 bases from V and 0 bases from J, with 11 bases between. The CDR3 sequence is 15 residues long. This CDR3 reads CASSIRGESNYGYTF. CDR3 coding DNA: TGTGCCAGTAGTATCCGGGGGGAATCTAACTATGGCTACACCTTC.

The J gene is TRBJ2-3, the V gene TRBV9, with 7 bases lining up with TRBD1. The trim removed 3 bases at V and 4 bases at J, leaving 8 bases unmatched. The CDR3 spans 15 residues. CDR1 and CDR2 (germline): SGDLS, YYNGEE. In DNA form, the CDR3 reads TGTGCCAGCAGCGATACAGGGGATCGGGCAGATACGCAGTATTTT. It yields the protein CASSDTGDRADTQYF.

This clone was detected a few times. In DNA, the CDR3 is TGTGCCCACGGGGGGCCCTTCTCCTACGAGCAGTACTTC. This translates into CAHGGPFSYEQYF. The chain carries TRBV9 and TRBJ2-7; D perhaps matches TRBD2 (7 bases). V was pared by 10 bases and J by 0 bases, with 14 bases between. Germline V gene sequence: CDR1 SGDLS, CDR2 YYNGEE. This CDR3 is built from 13 residues.

This chain connects TRBV11-3 to TRBJ1-5; D is undetermined. This CDR3 has 16 amino acids. Germline CDR1 reads SGHNT; CDR2 reads YENEEA. Trimming took off 0 bases at V and 0 bases at J, with 9 bases between the two ends. CDR3 DNA: TGTGCCAGCAGCTTAGATCTGGCAGATAGCAATCAGCCCCAGCATTTT. Encoded protein: CASSLDLADSNQPQHF.

This rearrangement joins TRBV2 to TRBJ2-3; 9 nucleotides align to TRBD1. The CDR3 is 14 residues long. CDR1 is SNHLY, CDR2 FYNNEI, per germline. V lost 7 bases and J lost 4; bases outside the gene matches: 6. CDR3 loop: CASKGTGLSDTQYF. CDR3 nucleotide sequence: TGTGCCAGCAAAGGGACAGGGCTTTCAGATACGCAGTATTTT.